Following are 28 T cell receptor beta chains from one sample sequenced in a study of T-cell memory formation after mild COVID-19. TCRdb fed the 5' RACE reads into MiXCR, producing one record per CDR3 protein. The table has approximately 350,000 distinct CDR3 sequences, 25% to 30% seen once; the top ten hold roughly 14%. The material sequenced was PBMCs or a T cell subset sorted from them (not recorded which). All receptors derive from an adult woman who had mild COVID-19 (a few samples of this study predate the infection). Cell type and time point are not known.

The chain couples TRBV5-1 to TRBJ2-3; TRBD2 agrees at 12 bases. This CDR3 is built from 19 residues. CDR1 is SGHRS and CDR2 is YFSETQ in the germline V gene. V lost 2 bases and J lost 3; bases outside the gene matches: 13. CDR3 loop: CASSFLSGLAGDRTDTQYF. CDR3 coding DNA: TGCGCCAGCAGCTTTCTTTCGGGACTAGCGGGCGACCGGACAGATACGCAGTATTTT.

The J gene is TRBJ2-5, the V gene TRBV7-9; the D is unclear. Germline V gives CDR1 SEHNR, CDR2 FQNEAQ (reference sequence). This CDR3 contains 15 residues. V gave up 4 bases and J gave up 1 base, with 13 bases separating them. This chain's CDR3 is CASSSEVGVQETQYF. The CDR3 coding sequence is TGTGCCAGCAGCTCAGAGGTGGGCGTCCAAGAGACCCAGTACTTC.

V and J are TRBV14 and TRBJ2-1, with 9 bases fitting TRBD2. This CDR3 is built from 15 residues. With 0 bases clipped from V and 13 bases from J, the junction kept 10 bases outside the gene matches. In germline, CDR1 is SGHDN, CDR2 FVKESK. CDR3 residues: CASSQDFRGRAPQFF. In DNA form, the CDR3 reads TGTGCCAGCAGCCAAGATTTCCGCGGGAGGGCCCCCCAGTTCTTC.

This clonotype turned up a few times. V gene TRBV7-8 combines with J gene TRBJ2-2; D is perhaps TRBD1 or TRBD2 (5 bases each). CDR1 and CDR2 from the germline V gene are SGHVS and FQNEAQ. Trimming took off 6 bases at V and 4 bases at J, with 12 bases between the two ends. The CDR3 length is 14 residues. This CDR3 reads CASSGRDGTGELFF. Here the CDR3 DNA reads TGTGCCAGCAGTGGTAGGGACGGCACCGGGGAGCTGTTTTTT.

This clonotype was seen a handful of times. The chain employs TRBV12-3 or TRBV12-4 and TRBJ2-1; D ambiguous. The CDR3 runs to 12 residues. The V end lost 5 bases, the J end lost 1 base, and 3 bases lay between the germline ends. CDR3 sequence: CASSGSYNEQFF. In nucleotides, the CDR3 is TGTGCCAGCAGTGGATCCTACAATGAGCAGTTCTTC.

The genes are TRBV27 and TRBJ1-3; a weak D match, TRBD1 (5 bases). The germline V and J ends were trimmed by 4 bases and 3 bases, with 16 bases remaining between them. Germline V CDR1 and CDR2: MNHEY, SMNVEV (reference sequence). The CDR3 is 16 amino acids. The CDR3 loop reads CASSSQAGLVGNTIYF. The CDR3 region has the DNA TGTGCCAGCAGTTCCCAGGCAGGGTTGGTTGGAAACACCATATATTTT.

This clonotype occurred a few times. The CDR3 loop is CASSFTDRGLEKQYF. CDR3 nucleotides: TGTGCCAGCAGTTTCACGGACAGGGGTTTAGAAAAGCAGTACTTC. This chain uses TRBV12-3 or TRBV12-4 with TRBJ2-7; 9 bases match TRBD1. Germline trimming cut 3 bases from V and 8 bases from J; bases unmatched to any gene: 11. CDR3 size: 15 residues.

CDR3 bases: TGCGCCAGCAGCCCTACTAGCGGGGGGGATACGCAGTATTTT. Its translation is CASSPTSGGDTQYF. The V call is TRBV4-3, the J call TRBJ2-3, with 12 bases aligning to TRBD2. The germline V gene encodes CDR1 LGHNA and CDR2 YSLEER. The CDR3 extends over 14 amino acids. V was clipped by 4 bases and J by 6 bases; unmatched bases: 2.

V is TRBV10-3 and J is TRBJ2-1; D is possibly TRBD2 (5 bases). Germline CDR1 reads ENHRY; CDR2 reads SYGVKD. Trimming removed 7 bases from V and 6 bases from J, with 10 bases in between. CDR3 length: 12 amino acids. The CDR3 bases are TGTGCCATCAAGCTAGCCACCAATGAGCAGTTCTTC. Translation: CAIKLATNEQFF.

This chain links TRBV9 with TRBJ2-1, with D perhaps TRBD1 or TRBD2 (5 bases each). CDR3 length: 14 amino acids. Germline-derived CDR1 and CDR2 are SGDLS and YYNGEE. Between the trimmed V and J ends, which lost 1 base and 4 bases, there was a span of 9 bases. The chain's CDR3 is CASSVNWGYNEQFF. CDR3 DNA: TGTGCCAGCAGCGTAAACTGGGGGTACAATGAGCAGTTCTTC.

CDR3 nucleotide sequence: TGCAGCGTCCGACCCAGTCACGGTGGCAACGAGCAGTACTTC. Protein product: CSVRPSHGGNEQYF. The rearrangement joins TRBV29-1 to TRBJ2-7; D is unresolved. Trimming shortened V by 6 bases and J by 5 bases, and 20 bases separated the two germline ends. This CDR3 has 14 amino acids. CDR1 is SQVTM, CDR2 ANQGSEA, per germline.

This rearrangement joins TRBV4-2 to TRBJ2-5; tentative D call: TRBD2 (6 bases). V was cut by 7 bases and J by 4 bases, with 19 bases left in between. The germline CDR1 and CDR2 sequences are LGHNA and YNFKEQ. The length of the CDR3 is 15 residues. CDR3 region: CASTLSQGAGETQYF. CDR3 coding DNA: TGTGCCAGCACCCTCAGCCAGGGAGCGGGAGAGACCCAGTACTTC.

V and J are TRBV12-5 and TRBJ2-1, with D perhaps given as TRBD1 or TRBD2 (5 bases each). The CDR3 spans 15 residues. The ends were cut back, 2 bases at V and 2 bases at J, with 10 bases in the middle. The V gene's germline CDR1 is LGHNT and CDR2 FRNRAP. The CDR3 is CASGLRDDAYNEQFF. The CDR3 nucleotides are TGTGCTAGTGGTTTGCGGGACGATGCCTACAATGAGCAGTTCTTC.

The rearrangement joins TRBV7-9 to TRBJ2-7; D unresolved. The CDR3 runs 13 residues. V was shortened by 5 bases and J by 7 bases, with 15 bases between the two germline ends. Germline CDR1 reads SEHNR; CDR2 reads FQNEAQ (reference sequence). The CDR3 loop is CASSPMMGPEQYF. The CDR3, as DNA: TGTGCCAGCAGCCCCATGATGGGCCCGGAGCAGTACTTC.

The chain uses TRBV20-1 and TRBJ2-5, with 11 bases aligning to TRBD2. This CDR3 region has 13 residues. The ends lost 6 bases at V and 4 bases at J; junction bases unmatched: 4. Germline V gives CDR1 DFQATT, CDR2 SNEGSKA (reference sequence). This chain's CDR3 is CSAQGTSGETQYF. The DNA for the CDR3 is TGCAGTGCCCAAGGGACTAGCGGAGAGACCCAGTACTTC.

The chain employs TRBV5-1 and TRBJ1-1; TRBD1 matches at 10 bases. V lost 4 bases to trimming and J lost 5 bases; unmatched junction nucleotides: 5. Germline V gene data show CDR1 as SGHRS and CDR2 as YFSETQ. The length of the CDR3 is 14 residues. For the CDR3, the DNA is TGCGCCAGCAGCAGAGGACAGGGGGTAACTGAAGCTTTCTTT. Encoded protein: CASSRGQGVTEAFF.

There are a few counts of this clonotype. The V gene is TRBV2, the J gene TRBJ2-2, with TRBD2 matching over 10 bases. The trim removed 0 bases at V and 6 bases at J, leaving 4 bases unmatched. This CDR3 region has 16 residues. The germline V gene has CDR1 SNHLY and CDR2 FYNNEI. CDR3 DNA: TGTGCCAGCAGTGAAGCGCTGGGACTAGCGCCCGGGGAGCTGTTTTTT. This translates into CASSEALGLAPGELFF.

The chain carries TRBV6-5 and TRBJ2-7; D possibly matches TRBD1 or TRBD2 (6 bases each). Looked up from germline, CDR1 is MNHEY and CDR2 is SVGAGI. Trimming removed 8 bases from V and 2 bases from J, with 19 bases in between. This CDR3 is built from 15 residues. CDR3 residues: CASCRDFGGPYEQYF. The CDR3 DNA follows: TGTGCCAGCTGCCGCGACTTCGGGGGCCCCTACGAGCAGTACTTC.

This clonotype has only a few counts. V and J are TRBV6-1 and TRBJ2-7; 7 bases are shared with TRBD1. The ends lost 7 bases at V and 2 bases at J; junction bases unmatched: 8. Germline CDR1 reads MNHNS; CDR2 reads SASEGT. The CDR3 totals 14 residues. Here the CDR3 reads CASNQDRAPYEQYF. The CDR3 nucleotides read TGTGCCAGCAACCAAGACAGGGCCCCCTACGAGCAGTACTTC.

This chain connects TRBV7-9 to TRBJ2-1; TRBD1 aligns across 11 bases. The V and J ends lost 5 bases and 7 bases, in that order; junction bases with no gene match: 7. The CDR3 is made up of 15 amino acids. CDR1 and CDR2 (germline): SEHNR, FQNEAQ (reference sequence). The CDR3 coding sequence is TGTGCCAGCAGCCCCCGGGACAGGGGGTCGAATGAGCAGTTCTTC. Translating it yields CASSPRDRGSNEQFF.

This clonotype turned up a few times. V gene TRBV10-3 combines with J gene TRBJ2-7; D is possibly TRBD2 (6 bases). V lost 6 bases and J lost 3, with 15 bases in between. Germline-derived CDR1 and CDR2 are ENHRY and SYGVKD. The CDR3 is 14 amino acids. In nucleotides, the CDR3 is TGTGCCATCAGGGGAGGTGGGAGCAGCTACGAGCAGTACTTC. Its translation is CAIRGGGSSYEQYF.

In its sample, this clonotype was seen a few times. The V gene is TRBV9, the J gene TRBJ2-3; TRBD2 agrees at 12 bases. The CDR3 loop spans 17 amino acids. Trimming at V came to 3 bases and at J to 3 bases, leaving 8 bases not matched to a gene. Germline V lookup: CDR1 SGDLS, CDR2 YYNGEE. The CDR3 sequence is CASSDLTSGGRTDTQYF. The CDR3 region has the DNA TGTGCCAGCAGCGACCTGACTAGCGGGGGAAGAACAGATACGCAGTATTTT.

The chain couples TRBV12-3 or TRBV12-4 to TRBJ2-3; 7 bases are a match to TRBD1. Trimming cost V 4 bases and J 2 bases; bases outside gene matches: 3. This CDR3 comprises 14 residues. CDR3 protein: CASSSDRFTDTQYF. The CDR3 coding sequence is TGTGCCAGCAGTTCGGACAGGTTCACAGATACGCAGTATTTT.

Only a few counts were recorded for this clonotype. This chain uses TRBV18 with TRBJ2-2; D uncertain. The CDR3 totals 15 residues. V lost 3 bases to trimming and J lost 6 bases, with 14 bases between them. Germline V CDR1 and CDR2: KGHSH, LQKENI. DNA for the CDR3: TGTGCCAGCTCACCCCGCTCACCCGCCGCCGGGGAGCTGTTTTTT. This sequence encodes CASSPRSPAAGELFF.

The V call is TRBV27, the J call TRBJ1-1; tentatively, D is TRBD1 (6 bases). Trimming removed 2 bases at V and 4 bases at J, with 8 bases between. The CDR3 length is 13 residues. Per germline, CDR1 MNHEY and CDR2 SMNVEV (reference sequence). The CDR3 spells CASSLQGITEAFF. The CDR3 DNA follows: TGTGCCAGCAGTTTACAGGGGATCACTGAAGCTTTCTTT.

The rearrangement links TRBV5-6 to TRBJ2-7; D is unresolved. The length of the CDR3 is 11 residues. Germline V CDR1 and CDR2: SGHDT, YYEEEE. V dropped 1 base and J dropped 5 bases, with 4 bases sitting between them. In nucleotides, the CDR3 is TGTGCCAGCAGCTTGAGAGACGAGCAGTACTTC. Protein product: CASSLRDEQYF. Based on the CDR3 plus reference TRBV5-6 and TRBJ2-7, the full variable domain is DAGVTQSPTHLIKTRGQQVTLRCSPKSGHDTVSWYQQALGQGPQFIFQYYEEEERQRGNFPDRFSGHQFPNYSSELNVNALLLGDSALYLCASSLRDEQYFGPGTRLTVT.

The chain uses TRBV29-1 and TRBJ1-2, with TRBD1 identical over 7 bases. J was trimmed by 7 bases and V by 7 bases; bases with no gene match: 9. The CDR3 contains 12 residues. The germline V gene encodes CDR1 SQVTM and CDR2 ANQGSEA. The CDR3 region has the DNA TGCAGCGCGCGAACAGGGGAGGGTGGCTACACCTTC. Translation gives CSARTGEGGYTF. Filled out from reference TRBV29-1 and TRBJ1-2, the complete variable domain reads SAVISQKPSRDICQRGTSLTIQCQVDSQVTMMFWYRQQPGQSLTLIATANQGSEATYESGFVIDKFPISRPNLTFSTLTVSNMSPEDSSIYLCSARTGEGGYTFGSGTRLTVV.

The rearrangement links TRBV6-2 or TRBV6-3 to TRBJ1-2, with D perhaps matching TRBD1 (6 bases). The CDR3 spans 15 residues. CDR1 and CDR2 from the germline V gene are MNHEY and SVGEGT. Trimming took 2 bases from V and 0 from J, leaving 10 bases between them. In DNA, the CDR3 is TGTGCCAGCAGTTACCGGGACACCGCTAACTATGGCTACACCTTC. Its translation: CASSYRDTANYGYTF.